Given below is one TCR beta chain in context. These data come from a study of blood T cell repertoires in COVID-19. Study overall: Samples representing acute and convalescent COVID-19 were sourced from the United States, Italy and Spain.

Under the authors' procedure: Estimation of nucleated cell counts relied on the amplification of reference gene primers. Clones were sequenced by immunoSEQ multiplex PCR, and TCRdb holds only the in-frame ones, with some missing. V, J and clone size are taken as reported in that table, and D and trimming were inferred from the DNA itself. The table includes about 310,000 clones, 80% to 90% detected once. With 6 bases clipped from V and 0 bases from J, the junction kept 2 bases outside the gene matches. The CDR3 is 15 amino acids. Germline V gives CDR1 SNHLY, CDR2 FYNNEI. The sequence derives from a young man who had recovered from COVID-19. Sequencing input: PBMCs or T cells enriched from blood (not recorded which). The V call is TRBV2, the J call TRBJ2-1; 10 bases are shared with TRBD2. The CDR3: CASRKRGGSYNEQFF. Written as DNA, the CDR3 is TGTGCCAGCAGAAAGCGGGGGGGCTCCTACAATGAGCAGTTCTTC.